The T cell receptor beta chain under discussion was sequenced for a study of T cells after yellow fever vaccination (dated by TCRdb to the late 2010s). A note on the overall study: The SMART-Seq v4 Ultra Low Input RNA kit was used to prepare libraries from fractions with low cell numbers. To follow T-cell clones before and after primary and booster YFV17D yellow fever vaccination, bulk TCR alpha and beta repertoires were sequenced over time. Two healthy male donors, one aged 18 to 30 and one aged 30 to 40 years, made up the cohort. Blood was drawn at multiple timepoints before and after primary and secondary immunization, with bulk PBMC replicates and cell subsets isolated. What the authors observed across the whole study: Because abundant contaminating clonotypes from the bulk population could be contained in FACS-sorted repertoires, computational filtering was required. Most clones expanded after primary vaccination were re-detected after the booster (around 96% of CD4 and roughly 85% of CD8), suggesting broad memory maintenance. A small share of clonotypes occurred in both CD4 and CD8 compartments, likely arising from convergent recombination. Compared with the primary T-cell response, the secondary T-cell response was faster but weaker, reaching its peak on day 5 rather than on day 15. Only a couple of donors were included in the study, so the extent to which the findings can be generalized is limited.

From a lookup of the germline V gene, CDR1 and CDR2 are SGHRS and YFSETQ. There are 16 amino acids in the CDR3, from cysteine to phenylalanine inclusive. This entry keeps only the CDR3 DNA: 48 bases, framed from base 1. V is pruned by 4 bases and J by 6 bases, leaving 12 bases of the junction without a gene match. The treatment or condition label, read with the paper, signifies: live attenuated yellow fever vaccine strain. At each blood-draw timepoint, two biological replicates of bulk PBMCs were collected. A standard Ficoll-Paque protocol was used to isolate PBMCs from peripheral blood. TriZol was used to extract RNA from bulk PBMCs, CD4 and CD8 fractions, and dextramer-positive and dextramer-negative fractions. TCR cDNA was synthesized by 5'RACE template switching, through which a universal primer site and unique molecular identifiers were introduced. Priming of cDNA synthesis was performed from both the TCR alpha and TCR beta constant segments. Library amplification used two PCR steps, and the second PCR step added sample barcodes and sequencing adapters. Libraries were sequenced on Illumina HiSeq 2500 (2x100 bp) or NovaSeq (2x150 bp). The authors' pipeline ran thus. MIGEC was used to demultiplex reads and collapse the reads into UMI consensus sequences, and MiXCR was used for V(D)J alignment. Vaccine-responding clonotypes were defined with edgeR using replicate PBMC samples, requiring FDR below 0.01 and a log2 fold change above 5 up to day 15. Bulk clonotypes were assigned CD4 or CD8 identity according to which sequenced CD4 or CD8 repertoire held them at higher abundance. TCRdb reprocessing: public reads trimmed at Q25 with fastp, clones called with MiXCR, in-frame beta chains kept. Duplicate CDR3 protein sequences are folded into a single record with the most common DNA and genes. These V and J calls originate from TCRdb's pipeline instead of the authors' own analysis. The table for this sample lists about 320,000 distinct CDR3 sequences; 6.8% of them were counted only once. The top ten constitute 15% to 20% of the sample.

A note on this clonotype: Its recognized antigen is unknown. Per-nucleotide qualities are absent, and no much larger clonotype sits a single base away.

The sequence came from a man between 18 and 35 years old who received the YFV17D yellow fever vaccine. The rearranged segments are TRBV5-1 and TRBJ2-2; 7 bases in the junction line up with TRBD1. Sequenced here: PBMCs, sampled more than 35 days after the first yellow fever vaccination. In nucleotide form, the sequence is TGCGCCAGCAGCGGCGTTCCGGGACAGCTTGCCGGGGAGCTGTTTTTT. Translated, this is CASSGVPGQLAGELFF.